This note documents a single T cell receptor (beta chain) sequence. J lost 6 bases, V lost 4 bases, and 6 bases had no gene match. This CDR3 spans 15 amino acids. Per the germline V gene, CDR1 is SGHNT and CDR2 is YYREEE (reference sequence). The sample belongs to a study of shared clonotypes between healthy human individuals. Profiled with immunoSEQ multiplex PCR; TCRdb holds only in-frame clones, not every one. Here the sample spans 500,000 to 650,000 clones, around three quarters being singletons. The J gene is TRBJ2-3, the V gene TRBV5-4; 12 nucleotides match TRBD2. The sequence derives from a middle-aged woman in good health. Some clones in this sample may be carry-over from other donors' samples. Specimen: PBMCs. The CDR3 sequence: CASSRLAGEEDTQYF. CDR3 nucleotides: TGTGCCAGCAGCCGACTAGCGGGAGAGGAGGATACGCAGTATTTT.